This T cell receptor beta chain was found in a study of regulatory T cells in long-lasting Graves disease. As for the study in general: The antithyroid drugs taken by newly diagnosed Graves' patients had been used for under 3 months.

CDR3-region Arm-PCR and iRepertoire HTBI primers produced the TCR beta libraries. TCRdb re-analysed the multiplex PCR reads in MiXCR, keeping a single row per CDR3 protein. This sample has more than 400,000 distinct CDR3 sequences, with around 15% found just once. Trimming shortened V by 4 bases and J by 3 bases, and 10 bases separated the two germline ends. The CDR3 spans 14 residues. Germline V lookup: CDR1 SGHRS, CDR2 YFSETQ. Findings of the study overall: Thyroid tissue went unstudied; only peripheral blood was examined.

The time point denotes: newly diagnosed GD, antithyroid drugs for less than 3 months. Researchers made the TCR library from RNA that was extracted from PBMCs. This clonotype has ten or more counts. Antigen: not known. The sample was also reused in another study, on T cells in Graves' hyperthyroidism and ophthalmopathy. That paper notes: When ophthalmopathy did not progress within 18 months, Graves' hyperthyroidism was considered stable. Most thyroid-expanded clonotypes above 0.001 were also found in blood.

V gene TRBV5-1 combines with J gene TRBJ1-4; D unclear. The source of this sequence is a man aged 35-49 years with Graves disease. The specimen was peripheral blood mononuclear cells (PBMCs), collected at new diagnosis, from a patient treated with antithyroid drugs. The CDR3 region is CASSTSTANEKLFF. The CDR3 DNA reads as TGCGCCAGCAGCACCAGCACAGCTAATGAAAAACTGTTTTTT.